The 28 T cell receptor beta chains below were found in one sample sequenced in a study of chemoradiotherapy in HPV16-positive cancers. This table comes from immunoSEQ multiplex PCR, and its TCRdb copy is limited to in-frame clones, with some not included. The sample contains some 12,000 clones, 90% of which appear only once. This specimen was collected from a patient who underwent chemoradiotherapy. These receptor sequences come from a human donor with HPV-associated anogenital cancer.

This chain links TRBV5-1 with TRBJ2-5; D is perhaps TRBD1 or TRBD2 (5 bases each). The germline V and J ends were trimmed by 4 bases and 3 bases, with 10 bases remaining between them. Germline V gene lookup returns CDR1 SGHRS and CDR2 YFSETQ. The CDR3 sequence is 13 residues long. CDR3 protein: CASSLGREETQYF. For the CDR3, the DNA is TGCGCCAGCAGCCTGGGACGGGAAGAGACCCAGTACTTC.

The chain employs TRBV10-2 and TRBJ1-1; D gene unclear. V was shortened by 3 bases and J by 0 bases, with 8 bases between the two germline ends. The germline CDR1 and CDR2 sequences are WSHSY and SAAADI. This CDR3 has 14 residues. CDR3 loop: CASSDRLMNTEAFF. CDR3 in DNA: TGCGCCAGCAGTGACAGACTTATGAACACTGAAGCTTTCTTT.

The chain employs TRBV11-2 and TRBJ2-1; 9 nucleotides match TRBD2. The CDR3 contains 18 residues. Per germline, CDR1 SGHAT and CDR2 FQNNGV. V dropped 2 bases and J dropped 1; count of bases not matched to a gene: 9. CDR3 bases: TGTGCCAGCAGCTTAATGGGCCTGCGGGGGGGGTCCTACAATGAGCAGTTCTTC. Residues: CASSLMGLRGGSYNEQFF.

The CDR3 region has the DNA TGCAGCGTTGAAAGGTGGGAGGTGGCAGATACGCAGTATTTT. Its translation is CSVERWEVADTQYF. This chain links TRBV29-1 with TRBJ2-3; a weak D match, TRBD2 (6 bases). Trimming cost V 2 bases and J 4 bases, with 13 bases left between them. This CDR3 has 14 amino acids. Germline CDR1 reads SQVTM; CDR2 reads ANQGSEA.

V is TRBV19 and J is TRBJ1-5, with unresolved D. Germline V gene data show CDR1 as LNHDA and CDR2 as SQIVND (reference sequence). CDR3 length equals 15 residues. V gave up 2 bases and J gave up 0 bases, with 8 bases separating them. The CDR3 sequence is CASSIPTASNQPQHF. CDR3 nucleotides: TGTGCCAGTAGTATACCAACGGCTAGCAATCAGCCCCAGCATTTT. Combining the CDR3 with reference TRBV19 and TRBJ1-5 gives the whole variable domain DGGITQSPKYLFRKEGQNVTLSCEQNLNHDAMYWYRQDPGQGLRLIYYSQIVNDFQKGDIAEGYSVSREKKESFPLTVTSAQKNPTAFYLCASSIPTASNQPQHFGDGTRLSIL.

There are a few counts of this clone. This sequence joins TRBV1 and TRBJ2-2; TRBD2 was called by the table and not checked on the DNA. TRBV1 is listed as a pseudogene. The CDR3 totals 12 residues. DNA of the CDR3: TGCCCAGTGTACGAGGGCACCGGGGAGCTGTTTTTT. Its protein product is CPVYEGTGELFF.

This chain connects TRBV30 to TRBJ1-1; D is unresolved. Trimming removed 5 bases at V and 1 base at J, with 8 bases between. The CDR3 spans 12 residues. Germline V gives CDR1 GTSNPN, CDR2 SVGIG (reference sequence). The CDR3 reads CAWDRANTEAFF. The CDR3, as DNA: TGTGCCTGGGATCGGGCGAACACTGAAGCTTTCTTT.

V usage is TRBV12-5 and J usage is TRBJ1-5; perhaps TRBD1 as D (5 bases). The germline gives CDR1 LGHNT, CDR2 FRNRAP. V dropped 1 base and J dropped 0 bases, with 16 bases sitting between them. This CDR3 has 18 amino acids. CDR3 sequence reads: CASGLEARRGYSNQPQHF. CDR3 coding DNA: TGTGCTAGTGGTTTGGAGGCTAGACGGGGCTATAGCAATCAGCCCCAGCATTTT.

The V and J genes are TRBV2 and TRBJ2-7; D not resolved. The V gene lost 3 bases and the J gene lost 0 bases, with 18 bases spanning the gap. The CDR3 sequence is 17 residues long. Germline V gene data show CDR1 as SNHLY and CDR2 as FYNNEI. CDR3 protein: CASSDLVSSGYSYEQYF. The CDR3, as DNA: TGTGCCAGCAGTGATTTGGTTTCCTCCGGGTACTCCTACGAGCAGTACTTC.

The V and J genes are TRBV5-6 and TRBJ1-1; maybe TRBD1 (6 bases). With 2 bases removed from V and 2 bases from J, the gap between germline ends came to 16 bases. This CDR3 region has 16 residues. CDR1 and CDR2 from the germline V gene are SGHDT and YYEEEE. The CDR3 loop reads CASSLIQGQVNTEAFF. The CDR3 DNA sequence: TGTGCCAGCAGCTTAATTCAGGGGCAGGTTAACACTGAAGCTTTCTTT.

The chain joins TRBV12-5 to TRBJ2-7; perhaps TRBD1 as D (6 bases). CDR3 length equals 16 residues. The V gene's germline CDR1 is LGHNT and CDR2 FRNRAP. V lost 4 bases and J lost 1, with 17 bases in between. CDR3 coding DNA: TGTGCTAGTGGTTCCAGGACAGTTGAAGAGTCCTACGAGCAGTACTTC. It yields the protein CASGSRTVEESYEQYF.

This chain connects TRBV30 to TRBJ1-5; possible D gene TRBD1, 5 bases. CDR1 and CDR2 from the germline V gene are GTSNPN and SVGIG (reference sequence). Between the trimmed V and J ends, which lost 2 bases and 3 bases, there was a span of 14 bases. This CDR3 spans 15 amino acids. This CDR3 is CAWSIGDSVNQPQHF. As DNA, the CDR3 is TGTGCCTGGAGTATAGGCGACAGTGTCAATCAGCCCCAGCATTTT.

V is TRBV2 and J is TRBJ2-7, with D possibly being TRBD1 (7 bases). Trimming cost V 10 bases and J 1 base, with 17 bases left between them. Per the germline V gene, CDR1 is SNHLY and CDR2 is FYNNEI. This CDR3 is built from 14 residues. CDR3 sequence: CATTQGGQSYEQYF. The CDR3 nucleotides read TGTGCCACCACCCAGGGGGGCCAGTCCTACGAGCAGTACTTC.

The rearrangement links TRBV29-1 to TRBJ1-2; 10 bases map to TRBD1. Germline V lookup: CDR1 SQVTM, CDR2 ANQGSEA. The CDR3 contains 13 residues. Trimming cost V 1 base and J 8 bases; bases outside gene matches: 4. The CDR3 loop reads CSVEVTTGGGYTF. In DNA form, the CDR3 reads TGCAGCGTTGAAGTTACGACAGGGGGCGGCTACACCTTC.

This clone was counted only a few times. The genes are TRBV4-2 and TRBJ1-2; 8 bases fit TRBD1. The trim removed 0 bases at V and 3 bases at J, leaving 6 bases unmatched. The germline V gene has CDR1 LGHNA and CDR2 YNFKEQ. The CDR3 runs to 16 residues. CDR3: CASSQDIQGEDYGYTF. CDR3 bases: TGTGCCAGCAGCCAAGATATACAGGGGGAGGACTATGGCTACACCTTC.

The rearrangement joins TRBV19 to TRBJ1-1; D not resolved. This CDR3 region has 14 residues. Between the trimmed V and J ends, which lost 4 bases and 1 base, there was a span of 10 bases. CDR1 is LNHDA, CDR2 SQIVND, per germline (reference sequence). The CDR3 sequence: CASSRKRENTEAFF. The CDR3 region has the DNA TGTGCCAGTAGTAGAAAGAGGGAGAACACTGAAGCTTTCTTT.

The rearrangement joins TRBV14 to TRBJ2-1; TRBD1 matches 8 bases. The CDR3 is 13 residues long. V trimming: 2 bases; J trimming: 7 bases; junction bases outside the gene matches: 1. Germline assignment: CDR1 SGHDN and CDR2 FVKESK. CDR3 loop: CASSQYRGNEQFF. CDR3 nucleotide sequence: TGTGCCAGCAGCCAATACAGGGGGAATGAGCAGTTCTTC.

This sequence joins TRBV7-7 and TRBJ2-7; unclear D gene. From germline, CDR1 is SSHAT and CDR2 FNYEAQ (reference sequence). The CDR3 runs to 13 residues. V shed 4 bases and J shed 6 bases, with 13 bases lying between them. The CDR3 is CASSSLFGSEQYF. In nucleotides, the CDR3 is TGTGCCAGCAGCTCCCTCTTCGGTAGCGAGCAGTACTTC.

The chain is built from TRBV30 and TRBJ2-3; 12 bases match TRBD2. V lost 2 bases, J lost 11 bases, and 11 bases stayed unmatched. Per the germline V gene, CDR1 is GTSNPN and CDR2 is SVGIG (reference sequence). The CDR3 runs to 15 residues. CDR3 residues: CAWSPTSGGPGEQYF. In nucleotides, the CDR3 is TGTGCCTGGAGTCCGACTAGCGGGGGACCCGGGGAGCAGTATTTT.

This sequence joins TRBV7-9 and TRBJ2-3, with D unclear. The CDR3 has 15 amino acids. The germline gives CDR1 SEHNR, CDR2 FQNEAQ (reference sequence). Trimming pared 1 base from V and 4 bases from J, leaving 12 bases between. The CDR3 coding sequence is TGTGCCAGCAGCTTAGACGGGTCCGACTCAGATACGCAGTATTTT. Translation gives CASSLDGSDSDTQYF.

V usage is TRBV30 and J usage is TRBJ2-1; 9 nucleotides agree with TRBD2. This CDR3 spans 17 amino acids. The germline V gene has CDR1 GTSNPN and CDR2 SVGIG (reference sequence). With 3 bases clipped from V and 9 bases from J, the junction kept 18 bases outside the gene matches. CDR3 nucleotide sequence: TGTGCCTGGAGCCCCCGAATGGGCGGGGGGGCCGTCCGTGAGCAGTTCTTC. Translated: CAWSPRMGGGAVREQFF.

The V call is TRBV10-2, the J call TRBJ2-7, with D possibly TRBD1 on 5 matching bases. Germline-derived CDR1 and CDR2 are WSHSY and SAAADI. The V gene lost 3 bases and the J gene lost 6 bases, with 12 bases spanning the gap. This CDR3 contains 13 residues. In nucleotides, the CDR3 is TGCGCCAGCAGTGATAGGCAGGGTGGCGAGCAGTACTTC. As protein: CASSDRQGGEQYF.

The chain joins TRBV7-9 to TRBJ2-1, with 9 bases aligning to TRBD2. V lost 5 bases, J lost 8 bases, and 10 bases stayed unmatched. Germline assignment: CDR1 SEHNR and CDR2 FQNEAQ (reference sequence). CDR3 size: 15 residues. The CDR3 here is CASSPSGVAGHEQFF. The CDR3 coding sequence is TGTGCCAGCAGCCCTAGCGGGGTAGCGGGGCATGAGCAGTTCTTC.

The chain links TRBV6-1 to TRBJ1-5; D remains ambiguous. The CDR3 extends over 14 amino acids. Trimming removed 0 bases from V and 3 bases from J, with 6 bases in between. CDR1 is MNHNS, CDR2 SASEGT, per germline. DNA of the CDR3: TGTGCCAGCAGTGAAGCCCCGGACAATCAGCCCCAGCATTTT. It codes for CASSEAPDNQPQHF.

The CDR3, as DNA: TGCGCCAGCAGCCAAACCACACCGACGAAGACAGGGACCTACGAGCAGTACTTC. As protein: CASSQTTPTKTGTYEQYF. The chain links TRBV4-1 to TRBJ2-7; 7 bases are shared with TRBD1. The length of the CDR3 is 18 residues. The V segment lost 2 bases and the J segment 2 bases; nucleotides outside the gene matches: 15. The V gene's germline CDR1 is MGHRA and CDR2 YSYEKL.

This rearrangement joins TRBV7-3 to TRBJ2-7; 7 bases match TRBD2. Trimming took 0 bases from V and 7 from J; bases not matched to a gene: 15. Germline assignment: CDR1 SGHTA and CDR2 FQGTGA. The CDR3 is 17 amino acids. The CDR3 loop reads CASSLTPGRGNMREQYF. The CDR3 DNA reads as TGTGCCAGCAGCTTAACTCCGGGGCGGGGGAATATGAGAGAGCAGTACTTC.

This chain links TRBV10-2 with TRBJ1-4; D gene unclear. This CDR3 contains 16 residues. The V end lost 7 bases, the J end lost 8 bases, and 23 bases lay between the germline ends. Germline V gives CDR1 WSHSY, CDR2 SAAADI. This CDR3 reads CASTSGSGINTEKLFF. CDR3 DNA sequence: TGCGCCAGCACCTCGGGCTCGGGTATTAATACCGAAAAACTGTTTTTT.

V usage is TRBV25-1 and J usage is TRBJ2-1; 8 bases map to TRBD2. Trimming took 2 bases from V and 4 from J; bases not matched to a gene: 10. CDR3 length: 17 residues. CDR1 is MGHDK, CDR2 SYGVNS, per germline. DNA for the CDR3: TGTGCCAGCAGTGAAAGGACGCGGGGGGCCATATACAATGAGCAGTTCTTC. It yields the protein CASSERTRGAIYNEQFF.